These 4 T cell receptor beta chains were sequenced from one sample in a study of blood T cell repertoires in COVID-19. Sequencing used immunoSEQ multiplex PCR; TCRdb keeps in-frame clones, though not all of them. The data hold approximately 240,000 clones, with about 80% observed a single time. Sequenced material: peripheral blood. Receptors originate from a woman in her thirties who had recovered from COVID-19.

The CDR3 reads CASSPLHTGGKDTEAFF. Written as DNA, the CDR3 is TGTGCCAGCAGTCCTCTCCATACAGGGGGCAAGGACACTGAAGCTTTCTTT. The J gene is TRBJ1-1, the V gene TRBV2; the match to TRBD1 covers 9 bases. The trim removed 5 bases at V and 3 bases at J, leaving 13 bases unmatched. This CDR3 contains 17 residues. Germline V gene sequence: CDR1 SNHLY, CDR2 FYNNEI. Together with reference TRBV2 and TRBJ1-1, the CDR3 gives the full variable domain: EPEVTQTPSHQVTQMGQEVILRCVPISNHLYFYWYRQILGQKVEFLVSFYNNEISEKSEIFDDQFSVERPDGSNFTLKIRSTKLEDSAMYFCASSPLHTGGKDTEAFFGQGTRLTVV.

In this sample, this clone turned up once. This chain joins TRBV24-1 and TRBJ1-1; D is unresolved. V lost 0 bases to trimming and J lost 1 base, with 11 bases between them. Germline V gene data show CDR1 as KGHDR and CDR2 as SFDVKD. This CDR3 contains 16 residues. CDR3 sequence: CATSDLRWGENTEAFF. DNA for the CDR3: TGTGCCACCAGTGATTTGCGTTGGGGAGAGAACACTGAAGCTTTCTTT.

The chain is built from TRBV6-1 and TRBJ1-5, with 10 bases identical to TRBD1. Per the germline V gene, CDR1 is MNHNS and CDR2 is SASEGT. J gave up 6 bases and V 4 bases, and 6 bases lay outside the gene matches. The CDR3 has 15 residues. The CDR3 bases are TGTGCCAGCAGTGCCCGTGGACAGGGGGGTCAGCCCCAGCATTTT. Its translation is CASSARGQGGQPQHF.

The rearrangement uses TRBV5-1 and TRBJ1-2; TRBD1 aligns across 8 bases. CDR1 and CDR2 from the germline V gene are SGHRS and YFSETQ. The CDR3 sequence is 14 residues long. V lost 0 bases, J lost 5 bases, and 3 bases stayed unmatched. The CDR3 spells CASSLGDRSYGYTF. The CDR3, as DNA: TGCGCCAGCAGCTTGGGGGACAGGTCATATGGCTACACCTTC.